The rows below give T cell receptor beta chains drawn from one sample of a study of tumor-infiltrating lymphocytes in primary liver carcinoma. TCRdb re-analysed the multiplex PCR reads in MiXCR, keeping a single row per CDR3 protein. Among about 30,000 distinct CDR3 sequences listed, roughly two thirds were seen once. Sequenced: liver tumor tissue from sampling region 3. The receptors come from a woman under 40 with primary liver carcinoma and hepatitis B virus infection. The CDR3 runs from the conserved cysteine through the conserved F or W. Each record gives: CDR3 protein, CDR3 DNA, J gene, V gene, D gene, CDR3 length, clone size. A D gene is named only where the DNA matches it firmly. Not every row has a clone size; where given, it reads once, few, many or a size class.

CDR3: CASSSLDGQSGELFF; DNA: TGTGCCAGCAGCTCCCTTGATGGGCAGTCCGGGGAGCTGTTTTTT; J: TRBJ2-2; V: TRBV11-2; D: NA; length: 15; size: many
CDR3: CASSQDPTGYNSPLHF; DNA: TGCGCCAGCAGCCAAGACCCTACAGGGTATAATTCACCCCTCCACTTT; J: TRBJ1-6; V: TRBV4-1; D: NA; length: 16; size: NA
CDR3: CVSSDYNPLAGEKLFF; DNA: TGTGTCAGCAGCGACTACAACCCCCTAGCGGGTGAAAAACTGTTTTTT; J: TRBJ1-4; V: TRBV7-9; D: NA; length: 16; size: NA
CDR3: CARSSGLAGPDTQYF; DNA: TGTGCCAGGAGCTCGGGATTAGCGGGACCAGATACGCAGTATTTT; J: TRBJ2-3; V: TRBV11-2; D: TRBD2; length: 15; size: NA
CDR3: CSSGFRTGTSQETQYF; DNA: TGTAGCAGCGGCTTTCGAACCGGGACTAGCCAAGAGACCCAGTACTTC; J: TRBJ2-5; V: TRBV11-2; D: TRBD2; length: 16; size: NA
CDR3: CASRPLPGGGPNTGELFF; DNA: TGTGCCAGCAGGCCCCTACCTGGGGGGGGCCCGAACACCGGGGAGCTGTTTTTT; J: TRBJ2-2; V: TRBV6-1; D: NA; length: 18; size: NA
CDR3: CASSLAYGHFNEQFF; DNA: TGTGCCAGCAGCTTAGCGTATGGGCACTTCAATGAGCAATTCTTC; J: TRBJ2-1; V: TRBV7-9; D: NA; length: 15; size: once
CDR3: CSVKGSNSYEKYF; DNA: TGCAGCGTTAAAGGCAGTAACTCCTACGAGAAGTACTTC; J: TRBJ2-7; V: TRBV29-1; D: NA; length: 13; size: NA
CDR3: CASSLRLVAGGPNGLFF; DNA: TGTGCCAGCAGCTTACGTCTGGTAGCGGGAGGGCCGAATGGGCTGTTCTTC; J: TRBJ2-1; V: TRBV11-2; D: TRBD2; length: 17; size: NA
CDR3: CASSPSSGRIADTQYF; DNA: TGTGCCAGCAGCCCGTCTAGCGGGAGGATTGCAGATACGCAGTATTTT; J: TRBJ2-3; V: TRBV11-3; D: TRBD2; length: 16; size: many
CDR3: CASSQDWDYTNNEQFF; DNA: TGCGCCAGTAGCCAAGATTGGGACTACACCAACAATGAGCAGTTCTTC; J: TRBJ2-1; V: TRBV4-3; D: TRBD2; length: 16; size: few
CDR3: CANSYMDSSSYDQYF; DNA: TGTGCCAACAGTTACATGGACAGCAGCTCCTACGATCAGTACTTC; J: TRBJ2-7; V: TRBV6-5; D: NA; length: 15; size: NA
CDR3: CASSYKGMDSRLHF; DNA: TGTGCCAGCAGTTACAAAGGGATGGATTCACGCCTCCACTTC; J: TRBJ1-6; V: TRBV6-6; D: NA; length: 14; size: once
CDR3: CASSPKTSGFSTDTQYF; DNA: TGTGCCAGCAGCCCAAAGACTAGCGGGTTTAGCACAGATACGCAGTATTTT; J: TRBJ2-3; V: TRBV11-2; D: TRBD2; length: 17; size: many
CDR3: CAISSTAWTGGTDAQYF; DNA: TGTGCCATCAGCTCAACGGCATGGACAGGGGGCACAGATGCGCAGTATTTT; J: TRBJ2-3; V: TRBV10-3; D: TRBD1; length: 17; size: NA
CDR3: CASRESQGAGTF; DNA: TGTGCCAGCAGAGAGTCCCAGGGGGCGGGCACCTTC; J: TRBJ1-2; V: TRBV6-5; D: TRBD1; length: 12; size: NA
CDR3: CASSSGADTQYF; DNA: TGTGCCAGCAGCTCAGGGGCAGATACTCAGTATTTT; J: TRBJ2-3; V: TRBV11-1; D: NA; length: 12; size: NA
CDR3: CASSLLETATHAFF; DNA: TGTGCCAGCAGCTTGCTCGAGACAGCGACCCATGCTTTCTTT; J: TRBJ1-1; V: TRBV5-1; D: NA; length: 14; size: few
CDR3: CAISEHDRDYEQYF; DNA: TGTGCCATCAGTGAACACGACCGAGACTACGAGCAGTACTTC; J: TRBJ2-7; V: TRBV10-3; D: NA; length: 14; size: NA
CDR3: CSAYIRTQFF; DNA: TGCAGTGCATATATTCGTACACAGTTCTTC; J: TRBJ2-1; V: TRBV20-1; D: NA; length: 10; size: few
CDR3: CASSLAARGNIQYF; DNA: TGTGCCAGCAGCTTAGCTGCGCGAGGGAACATCCAGTACTTC; J: TRBJ2-4; V: TRBV7-8; D: NA; length: 14; size: NA
CDR3: CASSFSSVTYNEQFF; DNA: TGTGCCAGCAGCTTCTCTAGCGTGACCTACAATGAGCAGTTTTTC; J: TRBJ2-1; V: TRBV7-8; D: NA; length: 15; size: NA
CDR3: CASSSRGLVGSQYF; DNA: TGTGCCAGTAGCTCCCGGGGACTAGTGGGGTCCCAGTACTTC; J: TRBJ2-5; V: TRBV11-2; D: TRBD2; length: 14; size: NA
CDR3: CASSQLAEGGYGYFF; DNA: TGTGCCAGCAGCCAACTAGCGGAGGGGGGGTATGGGTATTTCTTC; J: TRBJ2-1; V: TRBV11-3; D: TRBD2; length: 15; size: NA
CDR3: CAGAIGSGNESFF; DNA: TGTGCCGGCGCTATCGGGAGTGGGAATGAGTCGTTCTTC; J: TRBJ2-1; V: TRBV11-3; D: NA; length: 13; size: NA
CDR3: CASSSNELRDRPSNTQYF; DNA: TGTGCCAGCAGCTCGAACGAGCTCCGGGACAGACCCTCTAATACGCAGTATTTT; J: TRBJ2-3; V: TRBV7-8; D: TRBD1; length: 18; size: few
CDR3: CTSCWGNTIYF; DNA: TGTACCAGCTGCTGGGGAAACACCATATATTTT; J: TRBJ1-3; V: TRBV11-2; D: NA; length: 11; size: once
CDR3: CAGSRVRTITEAFF; DNA: TGTGCCGGCAGCCGCGTAAGGACGATCACTGAAGCTTTCTTT; J: TRBJ1-1; V: TRBV14; D: NA; length: 14; size: NA
CDR3: CASSAGTSWAYNEQFF; DNA: TGTGCCAGCAGCGCAGGGACTAGCTGGGCATACAATGAGCAGTTCTTC; J: TRBJ2-1; V: TRBV13; D: TRBD2; length: 16; size: NA
CDR3: CASSLEPGGTWEQYF; DNA: TGTGCCAGCAGCTTAGAACCGGGCGGGACATGGGAGCAGTACTTC; J: TRBJ2-7; V: TRBV11-3; D: NA; length: 15; size: NA
CDR3: CANSIAGGGSWTYKQYF; DNA: TGTGCCAACAGTATCGCAGGAGGGGGCTCTTGGACCTACAAGCAGTACTTC; J: TRBJ2-7; V: TRBV11-2; D: NA; length: 17; size: NA
CDR3: CASSGNPESGSSYNEQFF; DNA: TGTGCCAGCAGCGGTAATCCCGAAAGCGGCTCATCCTACAATGAGCAGTTCTTC; J: TRBJ2-1; V: TRBV9; D: NA; length: 18; size: many
CDR3: CASSTYPGSEDTLYF; DNA: TGTGCCAGCAGCACCTACCCAGGGAGCGAAGATACCCTGTACTTC; J: TRBJ2-5; V: TRBV12-3/TRBV12-4; D: NA; length: 15; size: NA